This T cell receptor beta chain was sequenced in a study of blood T cell repertoires in COVID-19. Overall study context: Sample material is recorded as cDNA or gDNA derived from T cells, B-cell-depleted T cells, or PBMCs.

As processed by the authors: Estimates of nucleated cell counts were drawn from the amplification of reference gene primers. Only in-frame clones appear in the TCRdb table, and some are missing; sequencing was by immunoSEQ multiplex PCR. The V and J calls and clone size were taken over from that table, and D and trimming were inferred from the DNA. The sample carries 180,000 or so clones, around 76% recorded once. Germline V gene sequence: CDR1 SSHAT, CDR2 FNYEAQ (reference sequence). The CDR3 is 16 residues long. The junction had 8 bases not matched to a gene; V was cut back by 5 bases and J by 3 bases.

The sequencing sample was made of peripheral blood. This sequence originates from a woman aged 70-85 years with acute or convalescent COVID-19. This chain uses TRBV7-7 with TRBJ2-5; TRBD1 matches at 11 bases. The CDR3 DNA reads as TGTGCCAGCAGCCCGCGGACAGGGGGCCGCGAAGAGACCCAGTACTTC. This encodes CASSPRTGGREETQYF.